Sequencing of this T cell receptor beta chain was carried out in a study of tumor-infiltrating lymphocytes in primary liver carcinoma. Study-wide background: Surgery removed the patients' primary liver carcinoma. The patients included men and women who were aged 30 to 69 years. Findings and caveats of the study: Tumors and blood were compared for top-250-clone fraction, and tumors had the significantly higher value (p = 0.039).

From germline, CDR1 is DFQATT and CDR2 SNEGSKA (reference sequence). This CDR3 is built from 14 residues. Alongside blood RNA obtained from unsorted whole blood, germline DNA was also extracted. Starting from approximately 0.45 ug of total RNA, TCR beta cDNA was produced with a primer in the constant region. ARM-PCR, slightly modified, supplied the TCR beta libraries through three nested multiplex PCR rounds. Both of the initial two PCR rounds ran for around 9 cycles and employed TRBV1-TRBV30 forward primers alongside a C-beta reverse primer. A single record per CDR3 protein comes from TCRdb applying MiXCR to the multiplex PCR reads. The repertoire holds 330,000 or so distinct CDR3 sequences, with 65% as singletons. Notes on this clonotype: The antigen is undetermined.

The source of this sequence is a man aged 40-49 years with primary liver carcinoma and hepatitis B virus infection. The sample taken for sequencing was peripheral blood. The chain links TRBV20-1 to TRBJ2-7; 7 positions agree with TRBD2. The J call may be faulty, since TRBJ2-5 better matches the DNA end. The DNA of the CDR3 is TGCAGTGCTAGTGTAGGAAGCGGGGAAGAGACCCAGTACTTC. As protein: CSASVGSGEETQYF.